Below, 15 T cell receptor beta chains from the same sample are listed, as sequenced in a study of blood T cell repertoires in COVID-19. Assay: immunoSEQ multiplex PCR; the TCRdb copy retains only in-frame clones and omits some. This table has under 150,000 clones, around four fifths appearing once. Sample: peripheral blood. The receptors stem from a man under 40 with acute or convalescent COVID-19.

The chain joins TRBV5-1 to TRBJ2-2; D is possibly TRBD2 (6 bases). Between the trimmed V and J ends, which lost 7 bases and 4 bases, there was a span of 17 bases. The CDR3 covers 15 residues. Germline-derived CDR1 and CDR2 are SGHRS and YFSETQ. CDR3: CASASRDSRTGELFF. CDR3 nucleotide sequence: TGCGCCAGCGCGAGCCGGGACTCCCGCACCGGGGAGCTGTTTTTT.

CDR3 in amino acids: CASSPWVAGGGYTF. DNA for the CDR3: TGTGCCAGCAGCCCCTGGGTTGCGGGAGGAGGCTACACCTTC. The chain links TRBV7-8 to TRBJ1-2; D remains unclear. CDR1 is SGHVS, CDR2 FQNEAQ, per germline. With 5 bases removed from V and 8 bases from J, the gap between germline ends came to 18 bases. This CDR3 region has 14 residues.

The CDR3 sequence: CASSQLAGGPGDTQYF. DNA of the CDR3: TGCGCCAGCAGCCAACTAGCGGGAGGGCCCGGAGATACGCAGTATTTT. This chain uses TRBV4-1 with TRBJ2-3, with 12 bases that match TRBD2. The CDR3 spans 16 residues. Germline CDR1 reads MGHRA; CDR2 reads YSYEKL. V was pared by 2 bases and J by 5 bases, with 5 bases of the junction left unmatched.

The gene calls are TRBV6-6 and TRBJ2-1; no clear D gene. The V gene's germline CDR1 is MNHNY and CDR2 SVGAGI (reference sequence). Trimming stripped 2 bases from V and 8 bases from J, with 10 bases between. There are 13 residues in the CDR3. The CDR3 DNA reads as TGTGCCAGCAGTTACCGTAGTTTGGATGAGCAGTTCTTC. Its protein product is CASSYRSLDEQFF.

This chain uses TRBV4-3 with TRBJ1-6; 7 bases line up with TRBD1. The length of the CDR3 is 13 residues. The germline V gene encodes CDR1 LGHNA and CDR2 YSLEER. With V trimmed by 4 bases and J by 8 bases, 2 bases remained unmatched. This CDR3 is CASSPTGDSPLHF. The CDR3, as DNA: TGCGCCAGCAGCCCTACAGGGGATTCACCCCTCCACTTT.

This sequence joins TRBV7-2 and TRBJ2-7; a possible D gene is TRBD1 (6 bases). Germline V gives CDR1 SGHTA, CDR2 FQGNSA. V gave up 5 bases and J gave up 3 bases, with 14 bases separating them. The CDR3 runs to 14 residues. The chain's CDR3 is CASSPPQGHYEQYF. In DNA form, the CDR3 reads TGTGCCAGCAGCCCACCACAGGGACACTACGAGCAGTACTTC.

The sample holds one count of this clone. The V gene is TRBV2, the J gene TRBJ2-5; the match to TRBD2 covers 9 bases. After removal of 8 bases from V and 2 bases from J, the junction contained 6 bases not matched to a gene. There are 14 residues in the CDR3. CDR1 and CDR2 (germline): SNHLY, FYNNEI. The CDR3 sequence is CASWSGGLQETQYF. The CDR3 DNA sequence: TGTGCCAGCTGGAGCGGGGGGTTACAAGAGACCCAGTACTTC.

This clone was found a few times. The V call is TRBV3-1 (or the pseudogene TRBV3-2), the J call TRBJ1-6, with a tentative D call TRBD1 (6 bases). CDR1 and CDR2 from the germline V gene are LGHDT and YNNKEL (reference sequence). This CDR3 contains 15 residues. The germline V and J ends were trimmed by 1 base and 6 bases, with 10 bases remaining between them. CDR3 residues: CASSQGHRVNSPLHF. The CDR3 nucleotides read TGTGCCAGCAGCCAAGGACACAGGGTTAATTCACCCCTCCACTTT.

This chain connects TRBV9 to TRBJ2-3; 9 bases map to TRBD1. The V and J ends lost 4 bases and 0 bases, in that order; junction bases with no gene match: 6. The CDR3 is 16 residues long. CDR1 SGDLS and CDR2 YYNGEE come from the germline V gene. CDR3 protein: CASSKQGAPSTDTQYF. CDR3 DNA: TGTGCCAGCAGCAAACAGGGGGCACCTAGCACAGATACGCAGTATTTT.

The genes are TRBV5-1 and TRBJ2-7, with 11 bases aligning to TRBD1. V lost 1 base to trimming and J lost 4 bases; unmatched junction nucleotides: 7. The CDR3 consists of 16 residues. CDR1 is SGHRS and CDR2 is YFSETQ in the germline V gene. The CDR3 is CASSLSPGQGGYEQYF. CDR3 sequence (DNA): TGCGCCAGCAGCTTGTCCCCGGGACAGGGGGGTTACGAGCAGTACTTC.

CDR3 residues: CASSYVSSGAHEQFF. In DNA, the CDR3 is TGTGCCAGCAGTTACGTTAGTAGCGGGGCGCATGAGCAGTTCTTC. The chain has TRBV6-5 and TRBJ2-1; TRBD2 matches 8 bases. The CDR3 runs to 15 residues. V lost 2 bases to trimming and J lost 8 bases; unmatched junction nucleotides: 8. Germline V gene data show CDR1 as MNHEY and CDR2 as SVGAGI.

The chain is built from TRBV2 and TRBJ1-1; D is unclear. Germline V gives CDR1 SNHLY, CDR2 FYNNEI. The V gene lost 5 bases and the J gene lost 4 bases, with 23 bases spanning the gap. CDR3 length: 17 residues. CDR3 protein: CASSLSSDNAGSTEAFF. The DNA of the CDR3 is TGTGCCAGCAGTCTGAGTTCCGACAACGCCGGTAGCACTGAAGCTTTCTTT.

The V call is TRBV4-3, the J call TRBJ1-1; TRBD1 aligns across 10 bases. Germline CDR1 LGHNA, CDR2 YSLEER. J was trimmed by 1 base and V by 1 base; bases with no gene match: 6. The CDR3 runs 17 residues. The CDR3 sequence is CASSQGRQGAGNTEAFF. In DNA, the CDR3 is TGCGCCAGCAGCCAAGGGCGACAGGGGGCTGGGAACACTGAAGCTTTCTTT.

The gene calls are TRBV6-2 or TRBV6-3 and TRBJ1-3; a weak D match, TRBD1 (5 bases). V shed 2 bases and J shed 0 bases, with 14 bases lying between them. Per the germline V gene, CDR1 is MNHEY and CDR2 is SVGEGT. The CDR3 is 17 residues long. CDR3 protein: CASSYGPRDHSGNTIYF. CDR3 coding DNA: TGTGCCAGCAGTTACGGCCCGCGGGACCACTCTGGAAACACCATATATTTT.

The V call is TRBV19, the J call TRBJ2-6; 7 nucleotides match TRBD1. V lost 4 bases and J lost 2; bases outside the gene matches: 2. The CDR3 is 15 amino acids. Germline V lookup: CDR1 LNHDA, CDR2 SQIVND (reference sequence). CDR3 region: CASSRQGTGANVLTF. The CDR3 DNA reads as TGTGCCAGTAGTAGACAGGGAACTGGGGCCAACGTCCTGACTTTC.